This TCR beta chain was observed in a study of T cell repertoires in cytomegalovirus infection. Study at large: CMV infection and matching HLA type were both indicated by public TCR beta signatures.

This clonotype appeared a few times. Its target is not known. This CDR3 spans 14 amino acids. Trimming at V came to 5 bases and at J to 8 bases, leaving 11 bases not matched to a gene. General observations from the study: The cumulative frequency of public TCR beta families distinguished individuals who carried CMV together with the relevant HLA. Ex vivo responses were dominated by HLA-C-restricted CMV-specific TCR beta clonotypes.

TCRdb reprocessed the reads with MiXCR, giving one entry per CDR3 protein. The table lists approximately 500,000 distinct CDR3 sequences, about 26% of them singletons. Sequencing was performed on PBMCs. The clonotype was recovered from a human donor in good health (CMV status not recorded). Some clones in this sample may be carry-over from other donors' samples. This chain uses TRBV12-3 or TRBV12-4 with TRBJ1-2; the match to TRBD1 covers 7 bases. CDR3 in amino acids: CASSQGTEIWGYTF. CDR3 DNA: TGTGCCAGCAGTCAAGGGACAGAGATATGGGGCTACACCTTC.